This entry lists 5 T cell receptor beta chains sequenced from one sample in a study of tumor T cells in aggressive B-cell lymphoma. Libraries were prepared by immunoSEQ multiplex PCR; TCRdb keeps only in-frame clonotypes and omits some of them. The repertoire holds 2,000 to 2,500 clones, with 86% as singletons. Input material: tumor tissue. All receptors come from an adult with diffuse large B cell lymphoma.

In this sample, this clone turned up a few times. A read error may produce the germline difference seen at one junction end. The rearrangement uses TRBV4-1 and TRBJ2-5; 9 nucleotides agree with TRBD2. Germline V gives CDR1 MGHRA, CDR2 YSYEKL. The CDR3 has 14 residues. The CDR3: CASSLLAGEETQYF. The CDR3 nucleotides are TGTGCCAGCAGCTTATTAGCGGGAGAAGAGACCCAGTACTTC.

The chain couples TRBV5-1 to TRBJ2-7, with 13 bases aligning to TRBD2. Germline CDR1 SGHRS, CDR2 YFSETQ. The CDR3 is 15 residues long. V gave up 4 bases and J gave up 7 bases; unmatched junction bases: 8. The CDR3 DNA reads TGCGCCAGCAGCGACGGGACTAGCGGGACAAAGGAGCAGTACTTC. Residues: CASSDGTSGTKEQYF. The whole variable domain, filled in from reference TRBV5-1 and TRBJ2-7, reads KAGVTQTPRYLIKTRGQQVTLSCSPISGHRSVSWYQQTPGQGLQFLFEYFSETQRNKGNFPGRFSGRQFSNSRSEMNVSTLELGDSALYLCASSDGTSGTKEQYFGPGTRLTVT.

The CDR3 sequence: CASSPTGSPNQPQHF. The CDR3 DNA reads TGTGCCAGCTCACCGACAGGATCACCCAATCAGCCCCAGCATTTT. The V call is TRBV18, the J call TRBJ1-5; the D gene is possibly TRBD1 (6 bases). Trimming stripped 3 bases from V and 3 bases from J, with 12 bases between. Germline V gives CDR1 KGHSH, CDR2 LQKENI. The CDR3 spans 15 residues.

The V and J genes are TRBV15 and TRBJ1-4, with a possible D match to TRBD1 (6 bases). V was clipped by 8 bases and J by 8 bases, with 15 bases between them. The CDR3 has 13 amino acids. Germline CDR1 is LNHNV and CDR2 is YYDKDF (reference sequence). The CDR3 sequence is CATGSGTPEKLFF. Written as DNA, the CDR3 is TGTGCCACCGGCTCCGGGACACCAGAAAAACTGTTTTTT.

Remarks on this clone: A much larger clonotype is one base distant, so this may be a read error. The chain recombines TRBV19 with TRBJ2-5; TRBD1 is a possible D gene (5 bases). The V gene's germline CDR1 is LNHDA and CDR2 SQIVND (reference sequence). CDR3 length: 13 residues. Between the trimmed V and J ends, which lost 6 bases and 7 bases, there was a span of 15 bases. In DNA form, the CDR3 reads TGTGCCAGTAGAAATGGACAAAAAGGGACCCAGTACTTC. Translated, it gives CASRNGQKGTQYF.